Listed below are T cell receptor beta chains from one sample, sequenced in a study of shared clonotypes between healthy human individuals. Only in-frame clones appear in the TCRdb table, and some are missing; sequencing was by immunoSEQ multiplex PCR. The sample records about 2 million clones, over 85% being singletons. The sample comprised naive CD8+ T cells sorted from blood. Receptors were obtained from a man aged 18 to 30 in good health. The CDR3 runs from the conserved cysteine through the conserved F or W. The D gene is left open where the match is weak. Clone size, where shown, is once, few, many, or a class for clones that have expanded.

cdr3_nt cdr3_aa clone_size v_call d_call j_call
TGTGCCAGCAGTGAGGACCGGACTAGTACCTACAATGAGCAGTTCTTC CASSEDRTSTYNEQFF - TRBV2 TRBD2 TRBJ2-1
TGTGCCAGCAGCCCGATAGGGCTTCCCTACGAGCAGTACTTC CASSPIGLPYEQYF - TRBV4-2 - TRBJ2-7
TGTGCCAGTAGTATAGTAGCCGGGCCTCCGGCGGGCGATGGCTACACCTTC CASSIVAGPPAGDGYTF - TRBV19 - TRBJ1-2
TGTGCCAGCAGTGCGGGCAGATTAATGAACACTGAAGCTTTCTTT CASSAGRLMNTEAFF - TRBV6-1 - TRBJ1-1
TGTGCCAGCAGCGTTGGGGACGTCCCGTCCTACGAGCAGTACTTC CASSVGDVPSYEQYF - TRBV9 - TRBJ2-7
TGCGCCAGCAGCCAAGACGGACGGTTCACAGATACGCAGTATTTT CASSQDGRFTDTQYF - TRBV4-3 - TRBJ2-3
TGCAGCGTTGATGGCGGCTCCTCGGGGGGAGAGCAGTACTTC CSVDGGSSGGEQYF - TRBV29-1 TRBD2 TRBJ2-7
TGTGCCACCAGCAGAGGAGTGAGAGGGCATGAGCAGTTCTTC CATSRGVRGHEQFF - TRBV15 - TRBJ2-1
TGTGCTAGTGGTTTGGACGGGCCCTACGAGCAGTACTTC CASGLDGPYEQYF - TRBV12-5 - TRBJ2-7
TGTGCCAGCAGCTTCGCCCCCTCCTACGAGCAGTACTTC CASSFAPSYEQYF - TRBV5-8 - TRBJ2-7
TGCGCCAGCAGCCAAGATCTTTCGGATTGGTACGAGCAGTACTTC CASSQDLSDWYEQYF - TRBV4-3 - TRBJ2-7
TGTGCTAGTGCCGCCTATTTGGGGCAACTGGGCTATAATTCACCCCTCCACTTT CASAAYLGQLGYNSPLHF - TRBV12-5 - TRBJ1-6
TGCGCCAGCAGCCAAGGAGTAGCGAACCCTTCTTTCTCCTACGAGCAGTACTTC CASSQGVANPSFSYEQYF - TRBV4-3 - TRBJ2-7
TGTGCCATCAGTGACCCGGGGTCCTATGGCTACACCTTC CAISDPGSYGYTF - TRBV10-3 - TRBJ1-2
TGCGCCAGCAGCGACGACAGGGGCGAGCAGTACTTC CASSDDRGEQYF few TRBV5-1 TRBD1 TRBJ2-7
TGCAGCGTTCAACTAGCGGGAGTCCCCTTCTACGAGCAGTACTTC CSVQLAGVPFYEQYF - TRBV29-1 TRBD2 TRBJ2-7
TGTGCCAGCACCTACCTCCCTGGAGGGTCGAATGAGCAGTTCTTC CASTYLPGGSNEQFF - TRBV7-9 - TRBJ2-1
TGTGCCAGCAGTCTGAACAGGGTTCGACAAGAGACCCAGTACTTC CASSLNRVRQETQYF - TRBV28 - TRBJ2-5
TGTGCCAGCAGCCCCCACAATGAGCAGTTCTTC CASSPHNEQFF - TRBV7-8 - TRBJ2-1
TGTGCCTGGAGTGTAAGTGACAGAGCCTACGAGCAGTACTTC CAWSVSDRAYEQYF - TRBV30 - TRBJ2-7
TGCAGCGTTGTAAACAGCAACTATGGCTACACCTTC CSVVNSNYGYTF - TRBV29-1 - TRBJ1-2
TGTGCCAGCAGTGAAGGTCCGGACAGAAAAATCTACGAGCAGTACTTC CASSEGPDRKIYEQYF - TRBV6-1 - TRBJ2-7
TGTGCCAGCAGCAGACGGACAGGCCCGCAGGGAGGCTATGGCTACACCTTC CASSRRTGPQGGYGYTF - TRBV21-1 - TRBJ1-2
TGCGCCAGCAGCTTGGGACTAGCGGCCGCCGGGGAGCTGTTTTTT CASSLGLAAAGELFF - TRBV5-1 TRBD2 TRBJ2-2
TGCGCCAGCAGCTTGGGAGGGGGAGTCAAGGACACTGAAGCTTTCTTT CASSLGGGVKDTEAFF - TRBV5-1 - TRBJ1-1
TGTGCCAGCAGCGAAGGGGGTACGAATGAGCAGTTCTTC CASSEGGTNEQFF - TRBV5-4 - TRBJ2-1
TGTGCCAGCAGCGTAGGGGGGTTCTCCTACGAGCAGTACTTC CASSVGGFSYEQYF - TRBV9 - TRBJ2-7
TGTGCCAGCAGCTTCCCCACAAGCTCCTACGAGCAGTACTTC CASSFPTSSYEQYF - TRBV13 - TRBJ2-7
TGTGCCAGCAGTTATTCAGTCGGGGAATCAGTCGCCGGGGAGCTGTTTTTT CASSYSVGESVAGELFF - TRBV27 - TRBJ2-2
TGCGCCAGCAGCTTGGTAGGACTCACCGGGGAGCTGTTTTTT CASSLVGLTGELFF - TRBV5-1 - TRBJ2-2
TGTGCCAGCAGCCTCCGGGGTACTAATTCACCCCTCCACTTT CASSLRGTNSPLHF - TRBV13 - TRBJ1-6
TGTGCCAGCAGCTTATTTGAGGGGGCAGGCGAGCAGTACTTC CASSLFEGAGEQYF - TRBV7-2 TRBD1 TRBJ2-7
TGCGCCAGCGGGGGGCCTAGCTCCTACAATGAGCAGTTCTTC CASGGPSSYNEQFF - TRBV4-3 - TRBJ2-1
TGCGCCAGCAGCCAAGAATTCGGGACTAGCGGGATGGGTGAGCAGTACTTC CASSQEFGTSGMGEQYF - TRBV4-1 TRBD2 TRBJ2-7
TGTGCCAGCAGCTTCTGGACAGGGAACACTGAAGCTTTCTTT CASSFWTGNTEAFF - TRBV7-9 TRBD1 TRBJ1-1
TGTGCCAGCCGGGGACTAGACTCCTACGAGCAGTACTTC CASRGLDSYEQYF - TRBV6-5 TRBD2 TRBJ2-7
TGTGCCTGGCGTAACAGTGGCTCAGGCTACACCTTC CAWRNSGSGYTF - TRBV30 - TRBJ1-2
TGCGCCAGCAGCTTGGGGGAGTTCACCGGGGAGCTGTTTTTT CASSLGEFTGELFF - TRBV5-1 - TRBJ2-2
TGTGCCAGCAGTTTAGGGTCAGATACGCAGTATTTT CASSLGSDTQYF - TRBV27 - TRBJ2-3
TGTGCCAGCAGCTTGGTTAGGGGGCCTACCTACGAGCAGTACTTC CASSLVRGPTYEQYF - TRBV11-2 TRBD1 TRBJ2-7
TGTGCCAGTAGTATAGAGGATAGCGGGAGTACCTACAATGAGCAGTTCTTC CASSIEDSGSTYNEQFF - TRBV19 TRBD2 TRBJ2-1
TGCGCCAGCAGCCAAGACCCTCGGACTGGGGAGCTGTTTTTT CASSQDPRTGELFF - TRBV4-3 - TRBJ2-2
TGCGCCAGCAGCCAAAGCTGGGTAGCGGGAGGGTCGAGCTCCTACGAGCAGTACTTC CASSQSWVAGGSSSYEQYF once TRBV4-3 TRBD2 TRBJ2-7
TGTGCCAGCAGCTTAGTCCCGGGACAGACGAACACCGGGGAGCTGTTTTTT CASSLVPGQTNTGELFF - TRBV7-6 TRBD1 TRBJ2-2
TGCGCCAGCAGCCAAAACGGGGGGGGACAGACCTTGGGAGAGACCCAGTACTTC CASSQNGGGQTLGETQYF - TRBV4-1 - TRBJ2-5
TGTGCCAGTAGTATTGGGGGGCTGAACACTGAAGCTTTCTTT CASSIGGLNTEAFF - TRBV19 - TRBJ1-1
TGTGCCAGCAGTACAGATGAAGAGACCCAGTACTTC CASSTDEETQYF - TRBV28 - TRBJ2-5
TGTGCCAGCAGTATTGGACAGGCCTACGAGCAGTACTTC CASSIGQAYEQYF - TRBV27 TRBD1 TRBJ2-7
TGTGCCAGCAGCCCGCCGACAGGGTTTTTGTACGAGCAGTACTTC CASSPPTGFLYEQYF - TRBV7-9 TRBD1 TRBJ2-7
TGTGCCAGCAGCTTAGATCCGTACAAGGCTCCTTCCACGGACACTGAAGCTTTCTTT CASSLDPYKAPSTDTEAFF - TRBV11-2 - TRBJ1-1
TGTGCCAGCAGCCTGGACTATGGCTACACCTTC CASSLDYGYTF few TRBV7-9 - TRBJ1-2